The rows below give T cell receptor beta chains drawn from one sample of a study of blood T cell repertoires in COVID-19. Profiled with immunoSEQ multiplex PCR; TCRdb holds only in-frame clones, not every one. Here the sample spans some 110,000 clones, around nine tenths being singletons. The sample was peripheral blood. These TCRs come from a man aged 40-49 years with acute or convalescent COVID-19. CDR3s include the opening cysteine and the closing phenylalanine or tryptophan. Fields, in order: J gene, D gene, clone size, V gene, CDR3 length, CDR3 protein, CDR3 DNA. The D gene is left open where the match is weak. Clone size is given for some rows only: seen once, a few or many times, or a class if the clone is expanded.

j_gene: TRBJ2-4
d_gene: NA
abundance: NA
v_gene: TRBV5-4
len: 15
CDR3aa: CASSFTGLAKNIQYF
CDR3nt: TGTGCCAGCAGCTTCACAGGGTTAGCCAAAAACATTCAGTACTTC

j_gene: TRBJ2-3
d_gene: TRBD1
abundance: NA
v_gene: TRBV11-3
len: 14
CDR3aa: CASSFRTGSDTQYF
CDR3nt: TGTGCCAGCAGCTTCCGGACAGGATCAGATACGCAGTATTTT

j_gene: TRBJ1-5
d_gene: TRBD1
abundance: once
v_gene: TRBV5-1
len: 15
CDR3aa: CASSFGTGGDQPQHF
CDR3nt: TGCGCCAGCAGCTTCGGGACAGGGGGGGATCAGCCCCAGCATTTT

j_gene: TRBJ1-2
d_gene: TRBD1
abundance: once
v_gene: TRBV5-6
len: 16
CDR3aa: CASSRGAQGVTTGYTF
CDR3nt: TGTGCCAGCAGCCGGGGTGCGCAGGGGGTGACTACTGGCTACACCTTC

j_gene: TRBJ2-1
d_gene: NA
abundance: NA
v_gene: TRBV5-1
len: 15
CDR3aa: CASSKDNTISNEQFF
CDR3nt: TGCGCCAGCAGTAAAGACAACACCATTTCCAATGAGCAGTTCTTC

j_gene: TRBJ2-3
d_gene: NA
abundance: NA
v_gene: TRBV6-5
len: 14
CDR3aa: CASSLSTTADTQYF
CDR3nt: TGTGCCAGCAGTCTCTCGACTACAGCAGATACGCAGTATTTT

j_gene: TRBJ1-2
d_gene: NA
abundance: NA
v_gene: TRBV13
len: 14
CDR3aa: CASSFKTGSLGYTF
CDR3nt: TGTGCCAGCAGCTTTAAAACAGGGTCCTTAGGCTACACCTTC

j_gene: TRBJ1-6
d_gene: NA
abundance: NA
v_gene: TRBV18
len: 13
CDR3aa: CASSPLLDSPLHF
CDR3nt: TGTGCCAGCTCACCACTTCTAGATTCACCCCTCCACTTT

j_gene: TRBJ2-1
d_gene: NA
abundance: NA
v_gene: TRBV6-2/TRBV6-3
len: 15
CDR3aa: CASSYLAGGNNEQFF
CDR3nt: TGTGCCAGCAGTTACTTGGCAGGGGGGAACAATGAGCAGTTCTTC

j_gene: TRBJ2-1
d_gene: NA
abundance: NA
v_gene: TRBV5-1
len: 14
CDR3aa: CASTGGLLYNEQFF
CDR3nt: TGCGCCAGCACCGGGGGACTCCTATACAATGAGCAGTTCTTC

j_gene: TRBJ2-5
d_gene: NA
abundance: NA
v_gene: TRBV18
len: 12
CDR3aa: CASSPNSETQYF
CDR3nt: TGTGCCAGCTCACCAAATAGTGAGACCCAGTACTTC

j_gene: TRBJ2-3
d_gene: NA
abundance: NA
v_gene: TRBV10-2
len: 15
CDR3aa: CASSEVGPERHTQYF
CDR3nt: TGCGCCAGCAGTGAGGTCGGCCCCGAGCGTCATACGCAGTATTTT

j_gene: TRBJ1-4
d_gene: TRBD1
abundance: few
v_gene: TRBV27
len: 14
CDR3aa: CASSPDRGIEKLFF
CDR3nt: TGTGCCAGCAGCCCGGACAGGGGGATTGAAAAACTGTTTTTT

j_gene: TRBJ1-3
d_gene: NA
abundance: NA
v_gene: TRBV2
len: 12
CDR3aa: CASRSDEDTIYF
CDR3nt: TGTGCCAGCAGATCGGATGAGGACACCATATATTTT

j_gene: TRBJ1-1
d_gene: NA
abundance: NA
v_gene: TRBV3-1/TRBV3-2
len: 12
CDR3aa: CASRGTGTEAFF
CDR3nt: TGTGCCAGCAGGGGTACAGGCACTGAAGCTTTCTTT

j_gene: TRBJ1-5
d_gene: NA
abundance: NA
v_gene: TRBV19
len: 14
CDR3aa: CASSRQGSNQPQHF
CDR3nt: TGTGCCAGTAGTAGACAAGGAAGCAATCAGCCCCAGCATTTT

j_gene: TRBJ1-4
d_gene: TRBD1
abundance: once
v_gene: TRBV11-2
len: 16
CDR3aa: CASSPRDSATNEKLFF
CDR3nt: TGTGCCAGCAGCCCCCGGGACAGCGCAACTAATGAAAAACTGTTTTTT

j_gene: TRBJ2-3
d_gene: TRBD2
abundance: NA
v_gene: TRBV19
len: 14
CDR3aa: CASTPSDGRDTQYF
CDR3nt: TGTGCCAGTACCCCTTCCGACGGGAGGGATACGCAGTATTTT

j_gene: TRBJ2-2
d_gene: NA
abundance: NA
v_gene: TRBV11-3
len: 15
CDR3aa: CASKLNSGETGELFF
CDR3nt: TGTGCCAGCAAGCTTAACTCAGGGGAAACCGGGGAGCTGTTTTTT

j_gene: TRBJ2-3
d_gene: NA
abundance: NA
v_gene: TRBV6-2/TRBV6-3
len: 14
CDR3aa: CASSQGTSTDTQYF
CDR3nt: TGTGCCAGCAGTCAAGGGACTAGCACAGATACGCAGTATTTT

j_gene: TRBJ1-2
d_gene: TRBD1
abundance: once
v_gene: TRBV6-2/TRBV6-3
len: 18
CDR3aa: CASSSRWTGPTYHYGYTF
CDR3nt: TGTGCCAGCAGTTCCCGATGGACAGGGCCCACTTACCACTATGGCTACACCTTC

j_gene: TRBJ2-2
d_gene: NA
abundance: NA
v_gene: TRBV29-1
len: 11
CDR3aa: CSVVRVGELFF
CDR3nt: TGCAGCGTTGTCCGGGTCGGCGAGCTGTTTTTT

j_gene: TRBJ1-6
d_gene: TRBD1
abundance: NA
v_gene: TRBV30
len: 14
CDR3aa: CAWSAGQHNSPLHF
CDR3nt: TGTGCCTGGAGTGCGGGACAGCATAATTCACCCCTCCACTTT

j_gene: TRBJ1-5
d_gene: NA
abundance: NA
v_gene: TRBV2
len: 14
CDR3aa: CASTYQQQNQPQHF
CDR3nt: TGTGCCAGCACTTACCAACAGCAGAATCAGCCCCAGCATTTT

j_gene: TRBJ1-3
d_gene: TRBD1
abundance: few
v_gene: TRBV12-3/TRBV12-4
len: 13
CDR3aa: CASLSGGWDTIYF
CDR3nt: TGTGCCAGCCTCTCAGGGGGCTGGGACACCATATATTTT

j_gene: TRBJ1-5
d_gene: TRBD1
abundance: NA
v_gene: TRBV7-8
len: 17
CDR3aa: CASSLGPRGQGLQPQHF
CDR3nt: TGTGCCAGCAGCTTAGGCCCTAGAGGACAGGGTTTACAGCCCCAGCATTTT

j_gene: TRBJ1-1
d_gene: NA
abundance: once
v_gene: TRBV5-5
len: 15
CDR3aa: CASSLTTVGNTEAFF
CDR3nt: TGTGCCAGCAGCTTGACGACTGTGGGGAACACTGAAGCTTTCTTT

j_gene: TRBJ2-1
d_gene: TRBD2
abundance: NA
v_gene: TRBV3-1/TRBV3-2
len: 17
CDR3aa: CASSLRGLASSYNEQFF
CDR3nt: TGTGCCAGCAGCCTCAGAGGACTAGCGAGCTCCTACAATGAGCAGTTCTTC

j_gene: TRBJ1-1
d_gene: TRBD1
abundance: NA
v_gene: TRBV29-1
len: 11
CDR3aa: CSVTGGLEAFF
CDR3nt: TGCAGCGTTACAGGGGGCCTTGAAGCTTTCTTT

j_gene: TRBJ1-4
d_gene: TRBD1
abundance: NA
v_gene: TRBV2
len: 13
CDR3aa: CATTGGPNEKLFF
CDR3nt: TGTGCCACCACAGGGGGGCCTAATGAAAAACTGTTTTTT

j_gene: TRBJ1-5
d_gene: NA
abundance: NA
v_gene: TRBV2
len: 14
CDR3aa: CASSEVDRRQPQHF
CDR3nt: TGTGCCAGCAGTGAAGTTGACAGGAGACAGCCCCAGCATTTT

j_gene: TRBJ2-5
d_gene: NA
abundance: NA
v_gene: TRBV18
len: 14
CDR3aa: CASSPLTGQETQYF
CDR3nt: TGTGCCAGCTCACCACTAACAGGACAAGAGACCCAGTACTTC

j_gene: TRBJ2-6
d_gene: NA
abundance: NA
v_gene: TRBV11-2
len: 16
CDR3aa: CASSYLRGEWANVLTF
CDR3nt: TGTGCCAGCAGCTACCTCCGGGGAGAGTGGGCCAACGTCCTGACTTTC

j_gene: TRBJ2-5
d_gene: NA
abundance: NA
v_gene: TRBV5-5
len: 13
CDR3aa: CASSLQGQETQYF
CDR3nt: TGTGCCAGCAGCTTGCAGGGTCAAGAGACCCAGTACTTC

j_gene: TRBJ2-1
d_gene: TRBD1
abundance: NA
v_gene: TRBV5-4
len: 14
CDR3aa: CASSELGTDNEQFF
CDR3nt: TGTGCCAGCAGCGAGCTCGGGACAGACAATGAGCAGTTCTTC

j_gene: TRBJ1-1
d_gene: NA
abundance: once
v_gene: TRBV5-5
len: 13
CDR3aa: CASSLKQNTEAFF
CDR3nt: TGTGCCAGCAGCTTAAAACAGAACACTGAAGCTTTCTTT

j_gene: TRBJ1-1
d_gene: TRBD1
abundance: NA
v_gene: TRBV30
len: 10
CDR3aa: CAWRTGEAFF
CDR3nt: TGTGCCTGGAGGACAGGGGAAGCTTTCTTT

j_gene: TRBJ1-2
d_gene: NA
abundance: NA
v_gene: TRBV5-5
len: 15
CDR3aa: CASSARRGESYGYTF
CDR3nt: TGTGCCAGCAGCGCCAGGCGGGGAGAATCCTATGGCTACACCTTC

j_gene: TRBJ1-6
d_gene: NA
abundance: NA
v_gene: TRBV30
len: 17
CDR3aa: CAWSFGLGSSYNSPLHF
CDR3nt: TGTGCCTGGAGTTTCGGCCTAGGGAGCTCCTATAATTCACCCCTCCACTTT

j_gene: TRBJ1-2
d_gene: NA
abundance: NA
v_gene: TRBV6-5
len: 13
CDR3aa: CASSYSADYGYTF
CDR3nt: TGTGCCAGCAGTTACTCTGCGGATTATGGCTACACCTTC

j_gene: TRBJ2-2
d_gene: TRBD1
abundance: once
v_gene: TRBV7-3
len: 13
CDR3aa: CASSYQGAGELFF
CDR3nt: TGTGCCAGCAGCTATCAGGGGGCCGGGGAGCTGTTTTTT

j_gene: TRBJ1-5
d_gene: NA
abundance: NA
v_gene: TRBV7-8
len: 15
CDR3aa: CASSPVGRGNQPQHF
CDR3nt: TGTGCCAGCAGCCCCGTGGGCAGGGGCAATCAGCCCCAGCATTTT